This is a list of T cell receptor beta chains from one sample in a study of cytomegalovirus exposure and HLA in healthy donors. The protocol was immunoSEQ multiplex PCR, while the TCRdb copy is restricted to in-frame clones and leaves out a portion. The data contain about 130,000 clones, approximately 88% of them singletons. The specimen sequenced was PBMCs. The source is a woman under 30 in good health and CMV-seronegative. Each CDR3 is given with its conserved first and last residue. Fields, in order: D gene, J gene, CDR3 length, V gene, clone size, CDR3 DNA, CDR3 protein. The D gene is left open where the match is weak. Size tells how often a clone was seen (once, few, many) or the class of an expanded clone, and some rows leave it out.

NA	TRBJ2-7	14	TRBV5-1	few	TGCGCCAGCAGCCCCACAGGGTTTTTATACGAGCAGTACTTC	CASSPTGFLYEQYF
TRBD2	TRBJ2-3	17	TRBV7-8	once	TGTGCCAGCAGCTTAGGCTCTAGCGGGGGCCTAACAGATACGCAGTATTTT	CASSLGSSGGLTDTQYF
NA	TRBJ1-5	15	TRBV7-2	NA	TGTGCCAGCAGCTTAGTTCCAGGTAGCAATCAGCCCCAGCATTTT	CASSLVPGSNQPQHF
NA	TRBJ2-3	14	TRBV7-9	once	TGTGCCAGCACCGGGACTCCAATAAGAGATACGCAGTATTTT	CASTGTPIRDTQYF
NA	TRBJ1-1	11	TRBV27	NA	TGTGCCAGCAGTTTCGGAGCTGAAGCTTTCTTT	CASSFGAEAFF
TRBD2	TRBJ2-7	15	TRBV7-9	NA	TGTGCCAGCAGCGCCGGACTAGCGGATAACTACGAGCAGTACTTC	CASSAGLADNYEQYF
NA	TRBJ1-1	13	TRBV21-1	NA	TGTGCCAGCAGCAAAGGGACAGACACTGAAGCTTTCTTT	CASSKGTDTEAFF
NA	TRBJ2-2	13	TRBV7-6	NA	TGTGCCAGCAGCCCCCTGGGCTACCGGGAGCTGTTTTTT	CASSPLGYRELFF
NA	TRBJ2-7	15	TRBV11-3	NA	TGTGCCAGCAGCTTAGGCCAGGATCGCTCCTACGAGCAGTACTTC	CASSLGQDRSYEQYF
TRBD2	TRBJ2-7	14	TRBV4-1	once	TGCGCCAGCAGACCTCTAGCGGTCTCCTACGAGCAGTACTTC	CASRPLAVSYEQYF
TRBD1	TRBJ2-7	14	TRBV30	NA	TGTGCCTGGACCGGGACAGGGGGCCCCTACGAGCAGTACTTC	CAWTGTGGPYEQYF
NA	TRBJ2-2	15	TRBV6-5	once	TGTGCCAGCAGTTACGACACCTCGAACACCGGGGAGCTGTTTTTT	CASSYDTSNTGELFF
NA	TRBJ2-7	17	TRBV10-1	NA	TGCGCCAGCAGTGAATTAGTGTCGGCGGGACGCACCTACGAGCAGTACTTC	CASSELVSAGRTYEQYF